Below are 29 T cell receptor beta chains sequenced from a single sample in a study of cytomegalovirus exposure and HLA in healthy donors. With 60 Vbeta and 13 Jbeta primers, the PCR was carried out. Only in-frame clones appear in the TCRdb table, and some are missing; sequencing was by immunoSEQ multiplex PCR. The sample table includes tens of thousands of clones. The sequenced sample consisted of PBMCs. All receptors come from a man between 18 and 35 years old in good health and CMV-seropositive.

V usage is TRBV2 and J usage is TRBJ2-3, with TRBD1 identical over 11 bases. V dropped 6 bases and J dropped 5; count of bases not matched to a gene: 7. Per the germline V gene, CDR1 is SNHLY and CDR2 is FYNNEI. The CDR3 has 15 amino acids. In DNA, the CDR3 is TGTGCCAGCAGACAGGACAGGGGGCAGGGAGATACGCAGTATTTT. Translation gives CASRQDRGQGDTQYF.

Here the CDR3 reads CASSLVGSYEQYF. The CDR3 DNA follows: TGCGCCAGCAGCTTGGTTGGGAGCTACGAGCAGTACTTC. V is TRBV5-1 and J is TRBJ2-7; D perhaps matches TRBD2 (5 bases). The CDR3 loop spans 13 amino acids. V gave up 0 bases and J gave up 3 bases, with 7 bases separating them. CDR1 is SGHRS and CDR2 is YFSETQ in the germline V gene.

The rearrangement links TRBV7-8 to TRBJ2-7; the D gene is possibly TRBD1 (5 bases). V was pared by 1 base and J by 6 bases, with 13 bases between. This CDR3 contains 14 residues. Germline V lookup: CDR1 SGHVS, CDR2 FQNEAQ. The CDR3 DNA sequence: TGTGCCAGCAGCTTAGTCGGCAGGGATTCCGAGCAGTACTTC. Translation: CASSLVGRDSEQYF. The entire variable domain, with the rest obtained from reference TRBV7-8 and TRBJ2-7, is as follows: GAGVSQSPRYKVAKRGQDVALRCDPISGHVSLFWYQQALGQGPEFLTYFQNEAQLDKSGLPSDRFFAERPEGSVSTLKIQRTQQEDSAVYLCASSLVGRDSEQYFGPGTRLTVT.

The chain employs TRBV14 and TRBJ2-5, with D possibly matching TRBD1 (5 bases). V was clipped by 4 bases and J by 4 bases, with 13 bases between them. Germline V gene lookup returns CDR1 SGHDN and CDR2 FVKESK. The CDR3 runs 14 residues. The CDR3, as DNA: TGTGCCAGCAGCCCTGGGGCTGGCCGAGAGACCCAGTACTTC. This encodes CASSPGAGRETQYF.

CDR3 residues: CSVRTGGHEQYF. The DNA of the CDR3 is TGCAGCGTAAGGACAGGTGGCCACGAGCAGTACTTC. This chain uses TRBV29-1 with TRBJ2-7; 7 bases match TRBD1. Germline assignment: CDR1 SQVTM and CDR2 ANQGSEA. This CDR3 spans 12 amino acids. The V and J ends lost 6 bases and 5 bases, in that order; junction bases with no gene match: 7.

The chain uses TRBV28 and TRBJ1-5, with 7 bases matching TRBD1. Trimming took 6 bases from V and 10 from J; bases not matched to a gene: 12. Germline CDR1 and CDR2: MDHEN and SYDVKM. CDR3 length equals 14 residues. CDR3 in amino acids: CASRVPGGYEPQHF. The DNA of the CDR3 is TGTGCCAGCAGAGTCCCAGGGGGTTATGAACCCCAGCATTTT.

This chain joins TRBV19 and TRBJ2-1, with D perhaps TRBD2 (6 bases). The germline V and J ends were trimmed by 1 base and 12 bases, with 13 bases remaining between them. There are 13 residues in the CDR3. CDR1 and CDR2 (germline): LNHDA, SQIVND (reference sequence). The CDR3 sequence: CASSIVGVGGQFF. The CDR3, as DNA: TGTGCCAGTAGTATAGTTGGTGTCGGGGGGCAGTTCTTC.

The V and J genes are TRBV27 and TRBJ2-7; D is possibly TRBD2 (5 bases). V lost 10 bases to trimming and J lost 0 bases, with 19 bases between them. The CDR3 runs 15 residues. Germline lookup yields CDR1 MNHEY and CDR2 SMNVEV (reference sequence). CDR3 in DNA: TGTGCCACCGCGGGTACTCACCTGAGCTCCTACGAGCAGTACTTC. Translating it yields CATAGTHLSSYEQYF.

Here the CDR3 DNA reads TGTGCCACCAGCAGAGAACGGTCCGGGGGGATGAACACTGAAGCTTTCTTT. Its protein is CATSRERSGGMNTEAFF. The chain links TRBV15 to TRBJ1-1; D may be TRBD1 (5 bases). V lost 0 bases and J lost 0, with 14 bases in between. The CDR3 is 17 amino acids. CDR1 and CDR2 from the germline V gene are LNHNV and YYDKDF (reference sequence).

The chain combines TRBV2 with TRBJ2-3, with D tentatively TRBD2 (6 bases). This CDR3 region has 14 residues. CDR1 and CDR2 from the germline V gene are SNHLY and FYNNEI. The V gene lost 5 bases and the J gene lost 4 bases, with 13 bases spanning the gap. DNA of the CDR3: TGTGCCAGCAGTAATCCCGGGGGAGCAGATACGCAGTATTTT. Translated, it gives CASSNPGGADTQYF.

The chain uses TRBV4-2 and TRBJ2-6; the D gene is possibly TRBD1 (6 bases). V was pared by 4 bases and J by 0 bases, with 13 bases between. The CDR3 runs 17 residues. Germline-derived CDR1 and CDR2 are LGHNA and YNFKEQ. CDR3 loop: CASSPWAGDSGANVLTF. In DNA, the CDR3 is TGTGCCAGCAGCCCCTGGGCAGGGGACTCTGGGGCCAACGTCCTGACTTTC.

V and J are TRBV28 and TRBJ2-1; 7 nucleotides agree with TRBD1. This CDR3 region has 12 residues. Germline assignment: CDR1 MDHEN and CDR2 SYDVKM. V was pared by 6 bases and J by 6 bases, with 2 bases of the junction left unmatched. The CDR3 DNA follows: TGTGCCAGCAGACAGGGGTTCAATGAGCAGTTCTTC. Translation gives CASRQGFNEQFF.

The genes are TRBV28 and TRBJ2-3, with 8 bases lining up with TRBD1. The length of the CDR3 is 17 residues. From germline, CDR1 is MDHEN and CDR2 SYDVKM. Germline trimming cut 6 bases from V and 4 bases from J; bases unmatched to any gene: 15. This CDR3 is CASRPTDRGKVADTQYF. For the CDR3, the DNA is TGTGCCAGCAGACCTACCGACAGGGGAAAGGTTGCAGATACGCAGTATTTT.

Worth noting for this clone: At one end, the junction sequence differs from germline, possibly due to a read error. The chain carries TRBV2 and TRBJ1-1, with D unclear. This CDR3 has 11 amino acids. Germline V CDR1 and CDR2: SNHLY, FYNNEI. The CDR3 region is CASADSRFLSF. The CDR3 DNA sequence: TGTGCCAGCGCCGACTCTCGCTTTCTTTCCTTT.

CDR3 coding DNA: TGTGCCAGCAGCGAAGGTTTCCGGGACAGAAACACCGGGGAGCTGTTTTTT. Protein: CASSEGFRDRNTGELFF. The chain is built from TRBV5-4 and TRBJ2-2; 7 bases fit TRBD1. Losses at the gene ends were 4 bases for V and 2 bases for J; bases not matched to a gene: 11. CDR1 SGHNT and CDR2 YYREEE come from the germline V gene (reference sequence). The CDR3 loop spans 17 amino acids. Full variable domain (rest looked up from reference TRBV5-4 and TRBJ2-2): ETGVTQSPTHLIKTRGQQVTLRCSSQSGHNTVSWYQQALGQGPQFIFQYYREEENGRGNFPPRFSGLQFPNYSSELNVNALELDDSALYLCASSEGFRDRNTGELFFGEGSRLTVL.

CDR3 sequence (DNA): TGTGCCAGTAGTATATCCCCGGGGAGCTCCTACAATGAGCAGTTCTTC. Encoded protein: CASSISPGSSYNEQFF. V and J are TRBV19 and TRBJ2-1, with a tentative D call TRBD2 (5 bases). Trimming removed 2 bases at V and 0 bases at J, with 11 bases between. CDR3 size: 16 residues. Germline CDR1 LNHDA, CDR2 SQIVND (reference sequence).

V gene TRBV28 combines with J gene TRBJ1-1; TRBD1 matches at 8 bases. There are 15 residues in the CDR3. J lost 1 base, V lost 7 bases, and 8 bases had no gene match. CDR1 MDHEN and CDR2 SYDVKM come from the germline V gene. The CDR3 protein is CASIPGTGENTEAFF. The CDR3 DNA reads as TGTGCCAGCATCCCCGGGACAGGAGAGAACACTGAAGCTTTCTTT. Using reference TRBV28 and TRBJ1-1 for the parts outside the CDR3, the full variable domain is DVKVTQSSRYLVKRTGEKVFLECVQDMDHENMFWYRQDPGLGLRLIYFSYDVKMKEKGDIPEGYSVSREKKERFSLILESASTNQTSMYLCASIPGTGENTEAFFGQGTRLTVV.

The gene calls are TRBV27 and TRBJ1-5; 9 bases fit TRBD1. J lost 5 bases, V lost 5 bases, and 7 bases had no gene match. In germline, CDR1 is MNHEY, CDR2 SMNVEV (reference sequence). This CDR3 comprises 15 residues. CDR3 nucleotide sequence: TGTGCCAGCAGTCCGGGACAGGGTATATATCAGCCCCAGCATTTT. This translates into CASSPGQGIYQPQHF.

The gene calls are TRBV4-2 and TRBJ1-2; D may be TRBD1 (6 bases). CDR3 size: 15 residues. CDR1 is LGHNA and CDR2 is YNFKEQ in the germline V gene. Trimming pared 2 bases from V and 4 bases from J, leaving 14 bases between. The CDR3 DNA reads TGTGCCAGCAGCCAAAGGTGGGGGGGCCTCTATGGCTACACCTTC. This encodes CASSQRWGGLYGYTF.

The rearrangement links TRBV4-2 to TRBJ2-1; 8 positions match TRBD2. CDR1 LGHNA and CDR2 YNFKEQ come from the germline V gene. CDR3 length: 17 residues. The V gene end was trimmed by 4 bases and the J gene end by 3 bases; junction bases not matched to a gene: 11. The CDR3 region has the DNA TGTGCCAGCAGCCGAGGAGAGGCGGGAGGCTACTACAATGAGCAGTTCTTC. Translating it yields CASSRGEAGGYYNEQFF.

This rearrangement joins TRBV19 to TRBJ2-7; no reliable D call. V lost 0 bases to trimming and J lost 5 bases, with 11 bases between them. Germline loops: CDR1 LNHDA, CDR2 SQIVND (reference sequence). This CDR3 spans 14 amino acids. The DNA of the CDR3 is TGTGCCAGTAGTATAGATCGGGTAGTCGACGAGCAGTACTTC. Its protein product is CASSIDRVVDEQYF.

The V gene is TRBV5-6, the J gene TRBJ2-1; D gene ambiguous. The germline V and J ends were trimmed by 4 bases and 0 bases, with 14 bases remaining between them. This CDR3 has 16 residues. Germline CDR1 is SGHDT and CDR2 is YYEEEE. For the CDR3, the DNA is TGTGCCAGCAGCCACCTGGGCCCGAGCTCCTACAATGAGCAGTTCTTC. Its protein is CASSHLGPSSYNEQFF.

The V gene is TRBV6-6, the J gene TRBJ1-3; possible D gene TRBD1, 6 bases. The CDR3 covers 15 residues. With 2 bases removed from V and 0 bases from J, the gap between germline ends came to 8 bases. Per germline, CDR1 MNHNY and CDR2 SVGAGI (reference sequence). The CDR3 DNA reads TGTGCCAGCAGTTACGGGGGCCGCTCTGGAAACACCATATATTTT. This sequence encodes CASSYGGRSGNTIYF.

The chain joins TRBV5-1 to TRBJ1-2; D is perhaps TRBD1 (6 bases). Trimming removed 0 bases at V and 4 bases at J, with 10 bases between. This CDR3 is built from 14 residues. Germline V CDR1 and CDR2: SGHRS, YFSETQ. CDR3 region: CASSLEGDLYGYTF. CDR3 sequence (DNA): TGCGCCAGCAGCTTGGAGGGGGACCTCTATGGCTACACCTTC.

The V call is TRBV5-1, the J call TRBJ2-7, with TRBD1 as a possible D gene (6 bases). V was clipped by 4 bases and J by 0 bases, with 17 bases between them. CDR3 length: 16 amino acids. CDR1 SGHRS and CDR2 YFSETQ come from the germline V gene. In nucleotides, the CDR3 is TGCGCCAGCAGCAGGTCTGGACAGAATCCCTCCTACGAGCAGTACTTC. This translates into CASSRSGQNPSYEQYF.

V gene TRBV28 combines with J gene TRBJ2-7; 10 bases align to TRBD1. Germline CDR1 reads MDHEN; CDR2 reads SYDVKM. CDR3 length equals 15 residues. The V segment lost 3 bases and the J segment 2 bases; nucleotides outside the gene matches: 4. The CDR3 DNA follows: TGTGCCAGCAGTTTTAGGGGGACAGGGGCCTACGAGCAGTACTTC. Its protein is CASSFRGTGAYEQYF.

The V and J genes are TRBV5-1 and TRBJ2-5; tentatively, D is TRBD2 (6 bases). The CDR3 is 16 residues long. Germline V CDR1 and CDR2: SGHRS, YFSETQ. Trimming removed 2 bases from V and 8 bases from J, with 22 bases in between. CDR3 sequence (DNA): TGCGCCAGCAGCTTCCGGGACTCCAAAACGCGTGAAACCCAGTACTTC. Translation gives CASSFRDSKTRETQYF.

J is TRBJ2-7 and V is TRBV5-8; 7 nucleotides line up with TRBD1. The CDR3 is made up of 15 amino acids. CDR1 SGHTS and CDR2 YDEGEE come from the germline V gene. The V segment lost 1 base and the J segment 2 bases; nucleotides outside the gene matches: 6. This CDR3 is CASSLSTGAAYEQYF. CDR3 nucleotide sequence: TGTGCCAGCAGCTTGTCCACAGGGGCGGCCTACGAGCAGTACTTC.

The J gene is TRBJ2-1, the V gene TRBV28, with a possible D match to TRBD2 (5 bases). The CDR3 has 14 residues. The V end was cut by 3 bases, the J end by 5 bases, with 11 bases between. In germline, CDR1 is MDHEN, CDR2 SYDVKM. The CDR3 DNA is TGTGCCAGCAGTTTCGGGGTTGCAGACAATGAGCAGTTCTTC. This encodes CASSFGVADNEQFF.